Following are 16 T cell receptor beta chains from one sample sequenced in a study of shared clonotypes between healthy human individuals (dated by TCRdb to the early 2020s). The method behind the library was the immunoSEQ multiplex PCR assay. TCRdb retrieved this table from immuneACCESS and kept in-frame rearrangements only. Not all clones are present; in checked studies, unresolved V genes account for under half, and no reason is known for the remainder. The sample table shows about 2 million clones, and approximately 95% are seen once. Around 1.1% of the sample goes to the ten largest clones. CD8 naive samples consisted of CD45RO-negative cells that were positively selected for CCR7, yielding a CD45RA+CCR7+ population without TemRA cells. The sample comprised naive CD8+ T cells sorted from blood. Explained via the paper, the cell subset or site label denotes: CD45RA+CCR7+. The receptor source for this set is a man in his late teens or twenties in good health.

This clone was recorded once. Relative to the germline gene, one junction end is altered; a read error may explain this. The chain couples TRBV7-7 to TRBJ2-1; unclear D gene. Per germline, CDR1 SSHAT and CDR2 FNYEAQ (reference sequence). CDR3 length: 13 residues. CDR3 in DNA: TGTGCTAGCAGCTTAGCTTGGGGAAATGAGCAGTTCTTC. It specifies CASSLAWGNEQFF.

The CDR3 is CASSLLRTESYNEQFF. For the CDR3, the DNA is TGTGCCAGCAGCTTACTGAGAACCGAGTCCTACAATGAGCAGTTCTTC. The chain has TRBV7-9 and TRBJ2-1; D is unclear. This CDR3 spans 16 amino acids. Germline loops: CDR1 SEHNR, CDR2 FQNEAQ (reference sequence). V dropped 2 bases and J dropped 1 base, with 12 bases sitting between them.

The chain combines TRBV2 with TRBJ2-5; no clear D. Germline values: CDR1 SNHLY, CDR2 FYNNEI. The CDR3 runs 12 residues. V was shortened by 7 bases and J by 5 bases, with 11 bases between the two germline ends. CDR3 sequence reads: CASMGQGETQYF. The CDR3 nucleotides are TGTGCCAGCATGGGCCAAGGGGAGACCCAGTACTTC.

The chain recombines TRBV7-9 with TRBJ2-2; D is undetermined. Trimming took 4 bases from V and 4 from J, leaving 10 bases between them. CDR3 length: 14 residues. From germline, CDR1 is SEHNR and CDR2 FQNEAQ (reference sequence). As DNA, the CDR3 is TGTGCCAGCAGCTCGTGGTATGGCACCGGGGAGCTGTTTTTT. Protein: CASSSWYGTGELFF.

J is TRBJ1-2 and V is TRBV19; D is uncertain. The ends were cut back, 1 base at V and 6 bases at J, with 15 bases in the middle. Germline V gives CDR1 LNHDA, CDR2 SQIVND (reference sequence). The CDR3 contains 15 residues. In nucleotides, the CDR3 is TGTGCCAGTAGTATAGCGGAGACACCGGGCGATGGCTACACCTTC. This codes for CASSIAETPGDGYTF.

The chain couples TRBV10-1 to TRBJ2-7; D not resolved. Looked up from germline, CDR1 is WNHNN and CDR2 is SYGVQD (reference sequence). The V gene lost 9 bases and the J gene lost 6 bases, with 15 bases spanning the gap. The CDR3 is made up of 12 amino acids. CDR3 in DNA: TGCGCCAGTAAGGGCCTTGGTTCCGAGCAGTACTTC. It specifies CASKGLGSEQYF.

This clone has just one count. V is TRBV29-1 and J is TRBJ2-2; D is unclear. Trimming cost V 6 bases and J 6 bases, with 14 bases left between them. The germline CDR1 and CDR2 sequences are SQVTM and ANQGSEA. This CDR3 contains 13 residues. The CDR3 here is CSVTGPRAGELFF. CDR3 coding DNA: TGCAGCGTCACCGGGCCTCGGGCCGGGGAGCTGTTTTTT.

The V call is TRBV7-8, the J call TRBJ2-5; D is ambiguous. Per germline, CDR1 SGHVS and CDR2 FQNEAQ. This CDR3 has 13 residues. V dropped 5 bases and J dropped 3 bases, with 10 bases sitting between them. CDR3 loop: CASSPPSEETQYF. Written as DNA, the CDR3 is TGTGCCAGCAGCCCCCCGTCTGAAGAGACCCAGTACTTC.

The chain has TRBV7-2 and TRBJ2-1; D is possibly TRBD1 or TRBD2 (6 bases each). Trimming stripped 5 bases from V and 4 bases from J, with 15 bases between. Germline CDR1 reads SGHTA; CDR2 reads FQGNSA. The CDR3 consists of 15 residues. The CDR3: CASSGRGPQYNEQFF. The DNA of the CDR3 is TGTGCCAGCAGCGGCCGGGGGCCACAATACAATGAGCAGTTCTTC.

This rearrangement joins TRBV19 to TRBJ2-1, with D hard to call. The CDR3 has 12 amino acids. Germline CDR1 LNHDA, CDR2 SQIVND (reference sequence). Between the trimmed V and J ends, which lost 3 bases and 8 bases, there was a span of 8 bases. For the CDR3, the DNA is TGTGCCAGTAGTATGAGAGAAGATGAGCAGTTCTTC. It codes for CASSMREDEQFF.

The chain carries TRBV11-3 and TRBJ2-7; 9 bases agree with TRBD1. The CDR3 has 14 amino acids. Germline lookup yields CDR1 SGHNT and CDR2 YENEEA. Germline trimming cut 5 bases from V and 5 bases from J; bases unmatched to any gene: 7. The CDR3 spells CASSDPGQGHEQYF. The CDR3 DNA reads as TGTGCCAGCAGCGATCCGGGACAGGGACACGAGCAGTACTTC.

The rearrangement uses TRBV7-9 and TRBJ2-5; TRBD1 might be the D (7 bases). This CDR3 spans 17 amino acids. Trimming shortened V by 2 bases and J by 3 bases, and 19 bases separated the two germline ends. Germline V gene sequence: CDR1 SEHNR, CDR2 FQNEAQ (reference sequence). The CDR3 bases are TGTGCCAGCAGCTTAATGGGGAGGACCACAGGGGAAGAGACCCAGTACTTC. Protein sequence: CASSLMGRTTGEETQYF.

The chain carries TRBV25-1 and TRBJ1-5; D is unresolved. Germline CDR1 reads MGHDK; CDR2 reads SYGVNS. V was shortened by 1 base and J by 7 bases, with 11 bases between the two germline ends. This CDR3 comprises 14 residues. Here the CDR3 reads CASSELEASQPQHF. The CDR3 DNA sequence: TGTGCCAGCAGTGAATTGGAAGCTAGCCAGCCCCAGCATTTT.

The chain carries TRBV30 and TRBJ2-6; tentative D call: TRBD1 (5 bases). The CDR3 is 14 amino acids. CDR1 and CDR2 from the germline V gene are GTSNPN and SVGIG (reference sequence). Trimming removed 8 bases at V and 0 bases at J, with 11 bases between. The CDR3 DNA is TGTGCCGGAGACAGCTACTCTGGGGCCAACGTCCTGACTTTC. It encodes CAGDSYSGANVLTF.

With regard to this clone: Additional DNA sequences in this sample encode the identical CDR3. The DNA for the CDR3 is TGTGCCAGCAGTTTGAGAGCCCCCTACGAGCAGTACTTC. Its protein is CASSLRAPYEQYF. The chain links TRBV27 to TRBJ2-7; D is unresolved. CDR1 MNHEY and CDR2 SMNVEV come from the germline V gene (reference sequence). This CDR3 region has 13 residues. V was cut by 3 bases and J by 2 bases, with 8 bases left in between.

The chain joins TRBV27 to TRBJ2-7, with 9 bases identical to TRBD2. The V gene end was trimmed by 4 bases and the J gene end by 3 bases; junction bases not matched to a gene: 10. Germline CDR1 MNHEY, CDR2 SMNVEV (reference sequence). The CDR3 is 16 amino acids. The CDR3 DNA reads TGTGCCAGCAGTTACGTGGGCGGGAGGGCCATCTACGAGCAGTACTTC. Translated: CASSYVGGRAIYEQYF.